This section outlines one T cell receptor (beta chain) sequence together with its context. This specimen comes from a study of cytomegalovirus exposure and HLA in healthy donors. 60 Vbeta and 13 Jbeta primers were used in PCR. Profiled with immunoSEQ multiplex PCR; TCRdb holds only in-frame clones, not every one. The sample yields fewer than 200,000 clones, approximately 82% seen once. V trimming: 3 bases; J trimming: 4 bases; junction bases outside the gene matches: 9. The CDR3 is 15 residues long. Per germline, CDR1 GTSNPN and CDR2 SVGIG (reference sequence). J is TRBJ1-3 and V is TRBV30; 7 bases map to TRBD1. The source material was PBMCs. This TCR was sampled from a girl aged 2 to 9 in good health and CMV-seropositive. CDR3 nucleotide sequence: TGTGCCTGGAGAGCCTTGCGAGGGGGCGGAAACACCATATATTTT. This gives the protein CAWRALRGGGNTIYF.